This T cell receptor (beta chain) was obtained from a study of CD8 T cells in ankylosing spondylitis. The study, taken as a whole, reports: A motif in TCR beta, a set of about eight highly homologous variants, appeared characteristic of ankylosing spondylitis blood.

This clonotype was recorded many times. Its antigen is not identified. The CDR3 loop spans 13 amino acids. The V end lost 2 bases, the J end lost 4 bases, and 6 bases lay between the germline ends. Germline V gene sequence: CDR1 MNHEY, CDR2 SVGAGI. TCRdb re-called the 5' RACE reads with MiXCR, one entry per CDR3 protein. The sample has around 770,000 distinct CDR3 sequences, 15% to 20% seen once. The source material was blood, either unsorted or a sorted T cell fraction (not recorded which). The TCR originated in a male donor with ankylosing spondylitis. The chain uses TRBV6-5 and TRBJ1-5; D may be TRBD1 (5 bases). The CDR3 DNA follows: TGTGCCAGCAGTTACGACAGTAATCAGCCCCAGCATTTT. This encodes CASSYDSNQPQHF.